This T cell receptor beta chain was sequenced during a study of STAT3 mutations in large granular lymphocyte leukemia. Study background: Canonical activating STAT3 mutations were detected in roughly half of the longitudinally sequenced T-LGLL patients. More than 30% of treated T-LGLL patients showed hematologic response to immunosuppression. Findings of the study overall: After therapy, about 35% of the 18 patients switched clonotypes, all new clones STAT3 wild type. In T-cell large granular lymphocyte leukemia, about half of patients showed multiple immunodominant subclonotypes. Persisting codominant clonotypes may have hidden a small pathogenic clone.

CDR3 length: 13 residues. Germline CDR1 is SGHRS and CDR2 is YFSETQ. After removal of 3 bases from V and 4 bases from J, the junction contained 1 base not matched to a gene. Method: immunoSEQ multiplex PCR; TCRdb's copy keeps in-frame clones and lacks some. Of some 37,000 clones listed, over 75% are singletons. Points on this clone: Its antigen is undetermined.

The specimen sequenced was PBMCs. The receptor comes from a human donor with T large granular lymphocyte leukemia. Some clones in this sample may be carry-over from other donors' samples. This rearrangement joins TRBV5-1 to TRBJ2-3, with 8 positions matching TRBD1. CDR3 in DNA: TGCGCCAGCAGCTCGGGACAGGCAGATACGCAGTATTTT. Translation gives CASSSGQADTQYF.